This is a list of T cell receptor beta chains from one sample in a study of T-cell reconstitution after alpha-beta-depleted transplantation in children. TCRdb re-derived calls from the PCR reads in MiXCR, one entry per CDR3 protein. The sample lists almost 500,000 distinct CDR3 sequences, under 12% occurring once. The sequences come from PBMCs, collected before TCRalphabeta/CD19-depleted stem cell transplant. Every receptor here comes from a child aged 2 to 15 with inherited bone marrow failure, due to receive a stem cell transplant. The CDR3 runs from the conserved cysteine through the conserved F or W. D genes are given only for firm matches. Not all rows give a size; the values are once, few, many and, for expanded clones, a class.

d_gene	v_gene	j_gene	abundance	CDR3aa	CDR3nt
TRBD1	TRBV10-3	TRBJ2-1	few	CAISDPGGPSSYNEQFF	TGTGCCATCAGTGACCCAGGGGGCCCCAGCTCCTACAATGAGCAGTTCTTC
TRBD2	TRBV29-1	TRBJ2-1	many	CSVLGTSGYNEQFF	TGCAGCGTCCTAGGTACTAGCGGGTACAATGAGCAGTTCTTC
NA	TRBV16	TRBJ2-5	NA	CASSQTGGPQETQYF	TGTGCCAGCAGCCAAACCGGGGGACCCCAAGAGACCCAGTACTTC
TRBD2	TRBV7-2	TRBJ2-2	many	CASSLVSGRFTGELFF	TGTGCCAGCAGCTTAGTTAGCGGGCGATTTACCGGGGAGCTGTTTTTT
NA	TRBV10-3	TRBJ1-4	many	CAISPTDSRRGLFF	TGTGCCATCAGCCCTACGGACAGCCGACGCGGACTGTTTTTT
NA	TRBV14	TRBJ2-2	many	CASSQVRGGELFF	TGTGCCAGCAGCCAAGTCAGGGGCGGGGAGCTGTTTTTT
TRBD1	TRBV11-2	TRBJ2-5	many	CASSLDRTGLIETQYF	TGTGCCAGCAGCTTAGATAGGACAGGGCTAATTGAGACCCAGTACTTC
TRBD1	TRBV30	TRBJ1-5	many	CAWSLGQGNQPQHF	TGTGCCTGGAGTTTGGGACAGGGGAATCAGCCCCAGCATTTT
NA	TRBV20-1	TRBJ2-7	few	CSAGYYEQYF	TGCAGTGCTGGGTACTACGAGCAGTACTTC
NA	TRBV28	TRBJ2-3	many	CASSPYSITTQITQYF	TGTGCCAGCAGTCCCTACAGTATCACAACACAGATTACGCAGTATTTT
NA	TRBV5-1	TRBJ1-1	many	CASSLQRVGGTEAFF	TGCGCCAGCAGCTTGCAAAGGGTTGGAGGCACTGAAGCTTTCTTT
NA	TRBV20-1	TRBJ2-1	NA	CCARVRESTYNEQFF	TGCTGTGCTAGAGTTCGGGAGAGTACTTACAATGAGCAGTTCTTC
TRBD1	TRBV29-1	TRBJ2-3	many	CSARQGQGTDTQYF	TGCAGCGCCCGACAGGGCCAGGGCACAGATACGCAGTATTTT
TRBD2	TRBV29-1	TRBJ2-1	NA	CSVDGTSGRTYSYNEQFF	TGCAGCGTAGACGGGACTAGCGGGAGGACCTACTCCTACAATGAGCAGTTCTTC
NA	TRBV20-1	TRBJ2-5	many	CSASGLAGAQETQYF	TGCAGTGCTAGTGGCCTGGCCGGAGCCCAAGAGACCCAGTACTTC
TRBD2	TRBV29-1	TRBJ2-5	many	CSVGLAGGAGETQYF	TGCAGCGTTGGCCTAGCGGGAGGCGCAGGGGAGACCCAGTACTTC
TRBD2	TRBV30	TRBJ2-1	many	CAWGGLAGGGQFF	TGTGCCTGGGGGGGACTAGCGGGAGGTGGCCAGTTCTTC
NA	TRBV6-2/TRBV6-3	TRBJ2-3	NA	CASSLVAPGTDTQYF	TGTGCCAGCAGTTTAGTGGCTCCAGGCACAGATACGCAGTATTTT
NA	TRBV15	TRBJ2-7	few	CATSSGPHPEQYF	TGTGCCACCAGCAGCGGCCCTCACCCCGAGCAGTACTTC
TRBD1	TRBV20-1	TRBJ2-7	many	CSASGQGKGEQYF	TGCAGTGCTAGCGGACAGGGGAAGGGGGAGCAGTACTTC
TRBD1	TRBV5-1	TRBJ1-1	many	CASKGPGTGNTEAFF	TGCGCCAGCAAGGGCCCCGGGACAGGGAACACTGAAGCTTTCTTT
TRBD2	TRBV11-2	TRBJ2-2	many	CASSLGASGRFTGELFF	TGTGCCAGCAGCTTAGGAGCTAGCGGGAGATTCACCGGGGAGCTGTTTTTT
TRBD2	TRBV12-3/TRBV12-4	TRBJ2-5	many	CASSLAAGGETQYF	TGTGCCAGCAGTTTAGCAGCGGGAGGGGAGACCCAGTACTTC
TRBD2	TRBV20-1	TRBJ2-1	NA	CSARDSGLAGGDSYNEQFF	TGCAGTGCTAGAGATTCAGGACTAGCGGGAGGAGATTCCTACAATGAGCAGTTCTTC